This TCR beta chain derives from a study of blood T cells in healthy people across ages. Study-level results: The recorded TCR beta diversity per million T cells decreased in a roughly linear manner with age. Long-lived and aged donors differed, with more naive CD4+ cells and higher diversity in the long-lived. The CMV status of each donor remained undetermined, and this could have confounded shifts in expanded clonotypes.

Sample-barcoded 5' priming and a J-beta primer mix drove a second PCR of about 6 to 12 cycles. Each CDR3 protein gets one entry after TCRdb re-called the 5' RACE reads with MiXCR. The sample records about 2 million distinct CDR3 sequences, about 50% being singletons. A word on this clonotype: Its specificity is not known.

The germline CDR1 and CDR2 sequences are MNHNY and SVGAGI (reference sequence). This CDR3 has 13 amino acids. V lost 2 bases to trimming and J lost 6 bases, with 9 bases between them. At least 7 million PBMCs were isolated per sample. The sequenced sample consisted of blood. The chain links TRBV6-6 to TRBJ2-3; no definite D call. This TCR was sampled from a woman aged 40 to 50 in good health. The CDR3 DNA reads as TGTGCCAGCAGTTACCCTCCGTCCGATACGCAGTATTTT. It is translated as CASSYPPSDTQYF.